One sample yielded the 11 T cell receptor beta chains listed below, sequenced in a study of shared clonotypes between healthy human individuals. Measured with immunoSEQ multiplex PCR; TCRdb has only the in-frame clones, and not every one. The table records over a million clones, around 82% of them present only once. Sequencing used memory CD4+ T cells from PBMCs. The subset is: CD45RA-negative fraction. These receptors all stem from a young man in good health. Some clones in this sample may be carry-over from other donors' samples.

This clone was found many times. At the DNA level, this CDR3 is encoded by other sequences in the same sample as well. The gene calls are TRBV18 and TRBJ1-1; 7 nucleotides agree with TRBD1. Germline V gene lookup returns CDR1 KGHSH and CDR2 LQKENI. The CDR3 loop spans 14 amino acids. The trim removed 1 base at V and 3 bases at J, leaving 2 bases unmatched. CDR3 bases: TGTGCCAGCTCACCACAGGGGGCGGACACTGAAGCTTTCTTT. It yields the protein CASSPQGADTEAFF.

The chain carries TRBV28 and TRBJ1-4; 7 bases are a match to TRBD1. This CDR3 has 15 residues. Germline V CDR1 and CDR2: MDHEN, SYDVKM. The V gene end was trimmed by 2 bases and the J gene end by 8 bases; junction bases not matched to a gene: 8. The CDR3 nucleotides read TGTGCCAGCAGTTTACCCCGACAGGGCCCCGAAAAACTGTTTTTT. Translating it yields CASSLPRQGPEKLFF.

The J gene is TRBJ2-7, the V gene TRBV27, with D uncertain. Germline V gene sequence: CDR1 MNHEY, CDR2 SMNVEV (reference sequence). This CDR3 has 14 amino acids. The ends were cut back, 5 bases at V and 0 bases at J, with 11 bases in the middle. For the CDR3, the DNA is TGTGCCAGCAGTCTGTACAGCTCCTCCTACGAGCAGTACTTC. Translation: CASSLYSSSYEQYF.

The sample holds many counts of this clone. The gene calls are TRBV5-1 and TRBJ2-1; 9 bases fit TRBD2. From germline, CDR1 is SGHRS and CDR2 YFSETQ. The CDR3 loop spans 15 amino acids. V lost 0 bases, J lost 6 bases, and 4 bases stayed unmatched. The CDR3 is CASSLAVREGNEQFF. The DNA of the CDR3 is TGCGCCAGCAGCTTGGCCGTGCGGGAGGGCAATGAGCAGTTCTTC.

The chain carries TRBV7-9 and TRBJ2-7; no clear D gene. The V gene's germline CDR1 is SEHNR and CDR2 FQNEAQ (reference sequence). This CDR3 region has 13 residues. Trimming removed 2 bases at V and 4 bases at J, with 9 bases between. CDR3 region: CASSLNRQYEQYF. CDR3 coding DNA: TGTGCCAGCAGCTTAAACAGACAATACGAGCAGTACTTC.

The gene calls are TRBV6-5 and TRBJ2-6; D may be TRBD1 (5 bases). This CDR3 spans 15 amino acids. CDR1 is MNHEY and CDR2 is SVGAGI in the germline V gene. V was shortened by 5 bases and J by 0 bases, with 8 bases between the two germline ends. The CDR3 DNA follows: TGTGCCAGCAGTCTACAGGTCTCTGGGGCCAACGTCCTGACTTTC. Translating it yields CASSLQVSGANVLTF.

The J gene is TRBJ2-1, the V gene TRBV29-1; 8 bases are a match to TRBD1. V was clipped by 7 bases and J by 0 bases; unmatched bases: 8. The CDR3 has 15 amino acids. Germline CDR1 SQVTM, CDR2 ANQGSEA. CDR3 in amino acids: CSAKRTGSSYNEQFF. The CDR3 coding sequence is TGCAGCGCAAAAAGGACAGGGAGCTCCTACAATGAGCAGTTCTTC.

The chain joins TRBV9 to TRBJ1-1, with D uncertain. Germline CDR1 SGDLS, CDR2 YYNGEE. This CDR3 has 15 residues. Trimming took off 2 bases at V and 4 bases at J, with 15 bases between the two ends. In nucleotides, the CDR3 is TGTGCCAGCAGCGTTGTGGACTTGATGGGCACTGAAGCTTTCTTT. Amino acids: CASSVVDLMGTEAFF.

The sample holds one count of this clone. As DNA, the CDR3 is TGTGCCAGCAGCGTGACAGGGTTTTCCTACAATGAGCAGTTCTTC. Its protein is CASSVTGFSYNEQFF. The V call is TRBV9, the J call TRBJ2-1; 7 bases align to TRBD1. The CDR3 spans 15 residues. The trim removed 2 bases at V and 1 base at J, leaving 3 bases unmatched. Germline CDR1 SGDLS, CDR2 YYNGEE. Full variable domain (missing parts from reference TRBV9 and TRBJ2-1): DSGVTQTPKHLITATGQRVTLRCSPRSGDLSVYWYQQSLDQGLQFLIQYYNGEERAKGNILERFSAQQFPDLHSELNLSSLELGDSALYFCASSVTGFSYNEQFFGPGTRLTVL.

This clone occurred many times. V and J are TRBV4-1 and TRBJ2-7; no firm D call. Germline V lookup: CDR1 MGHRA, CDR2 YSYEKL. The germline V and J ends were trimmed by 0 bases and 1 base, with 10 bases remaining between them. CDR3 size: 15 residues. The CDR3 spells CASSQDWSKSYEQYF. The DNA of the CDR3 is TGCGCCAGCAGCCAAGATTGGTCCAAATCCTACGAGCAGTACTTC.

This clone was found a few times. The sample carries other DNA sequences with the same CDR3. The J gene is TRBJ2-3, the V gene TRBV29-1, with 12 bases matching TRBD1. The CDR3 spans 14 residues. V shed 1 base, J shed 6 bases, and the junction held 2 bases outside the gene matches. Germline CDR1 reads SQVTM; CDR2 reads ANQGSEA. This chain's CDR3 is CSVEGGQGADTQYF. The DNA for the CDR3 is TGCAGCGTTGAAGGGGGACAGGGGGCCGATACGCAGTATTTT.